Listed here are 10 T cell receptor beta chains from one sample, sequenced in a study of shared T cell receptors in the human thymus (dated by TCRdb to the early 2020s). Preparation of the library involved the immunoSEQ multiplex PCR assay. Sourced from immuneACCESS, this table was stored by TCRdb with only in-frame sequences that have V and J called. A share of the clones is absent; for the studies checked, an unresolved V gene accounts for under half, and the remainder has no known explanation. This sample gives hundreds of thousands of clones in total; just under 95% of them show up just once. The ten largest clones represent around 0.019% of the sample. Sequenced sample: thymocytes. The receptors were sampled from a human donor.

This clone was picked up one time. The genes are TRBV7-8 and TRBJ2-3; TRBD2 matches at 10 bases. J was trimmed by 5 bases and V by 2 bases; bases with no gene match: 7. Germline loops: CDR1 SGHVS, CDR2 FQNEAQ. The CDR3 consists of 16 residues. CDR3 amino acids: CASSLKLAGVVDTQYF. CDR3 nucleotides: TGTGCCAGCAGCTTAAAGCTAGCGGGAGTAGTAGATACGCAGTATTTT.

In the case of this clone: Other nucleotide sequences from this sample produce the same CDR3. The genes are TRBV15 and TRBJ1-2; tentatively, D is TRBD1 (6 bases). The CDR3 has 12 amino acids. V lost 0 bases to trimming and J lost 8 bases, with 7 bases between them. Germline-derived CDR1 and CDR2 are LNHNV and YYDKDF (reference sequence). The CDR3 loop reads CATSRDRGGYTF. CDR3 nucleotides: TGTGCCACCAGCAGAGACAGGGGCGGCTACACCTTC.

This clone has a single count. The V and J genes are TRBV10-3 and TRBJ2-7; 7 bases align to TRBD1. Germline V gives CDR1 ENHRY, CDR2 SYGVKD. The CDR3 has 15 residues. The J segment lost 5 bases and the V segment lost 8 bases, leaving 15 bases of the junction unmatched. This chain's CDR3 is CAILGSHRGIDEQYF. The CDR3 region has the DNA TGTGCCATCTTGGGTAGCCACAGGGGAATCGACGAGCAGTACTTC.

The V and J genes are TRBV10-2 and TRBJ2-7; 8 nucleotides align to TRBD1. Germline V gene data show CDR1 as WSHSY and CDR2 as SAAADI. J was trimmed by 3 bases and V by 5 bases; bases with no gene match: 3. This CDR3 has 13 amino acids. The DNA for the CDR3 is TGCGCCAGCAGTAGACAGGGGAACTACGAGCAGTACTTC. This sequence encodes CASSRQGNYEQYF.

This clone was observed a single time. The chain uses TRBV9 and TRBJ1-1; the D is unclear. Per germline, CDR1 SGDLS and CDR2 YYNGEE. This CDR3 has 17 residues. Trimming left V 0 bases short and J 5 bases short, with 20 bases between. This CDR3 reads CASSVAFQGMGVTEAFF. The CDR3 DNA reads TGTGCCAGCAGCGTAGCTTTTCAAGGGATGGGCGTAACTGAAGCTTTCTTT.

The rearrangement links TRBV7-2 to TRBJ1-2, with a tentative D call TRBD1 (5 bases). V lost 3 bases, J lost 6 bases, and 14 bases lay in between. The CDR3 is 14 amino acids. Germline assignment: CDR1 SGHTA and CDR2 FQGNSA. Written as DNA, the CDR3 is TGTGCCAGCAGCTTGTGGTGGGGGTTTGATGGCTACACCTTC. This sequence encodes CASSLWWGFDGYTF. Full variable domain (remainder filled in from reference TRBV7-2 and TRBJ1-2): GAGVSQSPSNKVTEKGKDVELRCDPISGHTALYWYRQSLGQGLEFLIYFQGNSAPDKSGLPSDRFSAERTGGSVSTLTIQRTQQEDSAVYLCASSLWWGFDGYTFGSGTRLTVV.

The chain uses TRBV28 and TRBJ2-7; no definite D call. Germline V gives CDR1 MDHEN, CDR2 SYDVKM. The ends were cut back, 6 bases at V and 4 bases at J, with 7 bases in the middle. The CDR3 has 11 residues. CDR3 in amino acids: CASRERYEQYF. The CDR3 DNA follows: TGTGCCAGCAGGGAACGTTACGAGCAGTACTTC.

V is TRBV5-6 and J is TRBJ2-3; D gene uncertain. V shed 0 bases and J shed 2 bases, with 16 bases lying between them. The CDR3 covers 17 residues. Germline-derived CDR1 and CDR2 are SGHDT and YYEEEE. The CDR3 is CASSLGVGPLATDTQYF. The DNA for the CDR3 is TGTGCCAGCAGCTTGGGGGTTGGACCCCTGGCCACAGATACGCAGTATTTT.

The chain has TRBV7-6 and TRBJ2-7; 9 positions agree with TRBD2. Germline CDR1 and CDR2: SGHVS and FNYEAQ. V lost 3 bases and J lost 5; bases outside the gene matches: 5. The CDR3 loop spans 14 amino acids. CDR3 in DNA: TGTGCCAGCAGCTTGTGGACTAGCGACCACGAGCAGTACTTC. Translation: CASSLWTSDHEQYF.

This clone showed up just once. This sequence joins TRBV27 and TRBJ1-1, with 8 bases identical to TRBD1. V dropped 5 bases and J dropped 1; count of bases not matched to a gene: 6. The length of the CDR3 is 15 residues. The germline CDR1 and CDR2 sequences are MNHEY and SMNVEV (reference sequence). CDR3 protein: CASSITTGENTEAFF. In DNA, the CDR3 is TGTGCCAGCAGTATAACGACAGGGGAGAACACTGAAGCTTTCTTT.